This is a list of T cell receptor beta chains from one sample in a study of cytomegalovirus exposure and HLA in healthy donors. Profiled with immunoSEQ multiplex PCR; TCRdb holds only in-frame clones, not every one. The data hold 160,000 or so clones, with 70% to 85% observed a single time. The specimen was PBMCs. The receptors derive from a male donor in good health and CMV-seronegative. Each CDR3 is given with its conserved first and last residue. D genes are given only for firm matches. Clone size, where shown, is once, few, many, or a class for clones that have expanded.

v_gene: TRBV7-2; abundance: NA; j_gene: TRBJ1-5; d_gene: NA; CDR3nt: TGTGCCAGCAGCTTCTCGGGGGGCAAGCCCCAGCATTTT; CDR3aa: CASSFSGGKPQHF
v_gene: TRBV7-8; abundance: NA; j_gene: TRBJ1-5; d_gene: TRBD1; CDR3nt: TGTGCCAGCAGCTCCTCGGACAGGGCAGTATCGTCTCAGCCCCAGCATTTT; CDR3aa: CASSSSDRAVSSQPQHF
v_gene: TRBV29-1; abundance: NA; j_gene: TRBJ1-1; d_gene: NA; CDR3nt: TGCAGCGTGACTACAGGGTTCACTGAAGCTTTCTTT; CDR3aa: CSVTTGFTEAFF
v_gene: TRBV4-3; abundance: few; j_gene: TRBJ2-3; d_gene: NA; CDR3nt: TGCGCCAGCAGCCAAGGGTCCCGAGCCACAGATACGCAGTATTTT; CDR3aa: CASSQGSRATDTQYF
v_gene: TRBV6-5; abundance: once; j_gene: TRBJ1-2; d_gene: NA; CDR3nt: TGTGCCAGCAGTTACTCGAGCAGGGATGGCTACACCTTC; CDR3aa: CASSYSSRDGYTF
v_gene: TRBV2; abundance: NA; j_gene: TRBJ2-6; d_gene: NA; CDR3nt: TGTGCCACCGGAGGGCGCTCTGGGGCCAACGTCCTGACTTTC; CDR3aa: CATGGRSGANVLTF
v_gene: TRBV13; abundance: NA; j_gene: TRBJ2-6; d_gene: NA; CDR3nt: TGTGCCAGCACCTACGGGTCTGGGGCCAACGTCCTGACTTTC; CDR3aa: CASTYGSGANVLTF
v_gene: TRBV20-1; abundance: NA; j_gene: TRBJ1-5; d_gene: NA; CDR3nt: TGCAGTGCGGGTCGGGAGCAGCCCCAGCATTTT; CDR3aa: CSAGREQPQHF
v_gene: TRBV15; abundance: once; j_gene: TRBJ2-7; d_gene: TRBD1; CDR3nt: TGTGCCACCAGCAGAGGTGTACAGGGGTACGAGCAGTACTTC; CDR3aa: CATSRGVQGYEQYF
v_gene: TRBV7-2; abundance: NA; j_gene: TRBJ1-2; d_gene: NA; CDR3nt: TGTGCCAGCAGCCAGGTGGGGGCCTATGGCTACACCTTC; CDR3aa: CASSQVGAYGYTF
v_gene: TRBV7-9; abundance: NA; j_gene: TRBJ1-2; d_gene: TRBD1; CDR3nt: TGTGCCAGCAGCACCGGACAGGGTGAGGGAGGCTACACCTTC; CDR3aa: CASSTGQGEGGYTF
v_gene: TRBV5-1; abundance: NA; j_gene: TRBJ2-2; d_gene: NA; CDR3nt: TGCGCCAGCAGCTTGGATTTCGGTGCAGGGGAGCTGTTTTTT; CDR3aa: CASSLDFGAGELFF
v_gene: TRBV7-2; abundance: NA; j_gene: TRBJ1-5; d_gene: NA; CDR3nt: TGTGCCAGCAGCTTAATGAGCTCCAATCAGCCCCAGCATTTT; CDR3aa: CASSLMSSNQPQHF
v_gene: TRBV15; abundance: few; j_gene: TRBJ2-1; d_gene: TRBD2; CDR3nt: TGTGCCACCAGCAGGGGCCGACTAGCGGCCGCAAATGAGCAGTTCTTC; CDR3aa: CATSRGRLAAANEQFF
v_gene: TRBV5-1; abundance: NA; j_gene: TRBJ1-5; d_gene: TRBD1; CDR3nt: TGCGCCAGCAGCCCCGAGGGACAGCTGAATCAGCCCCAGCATTTT; CDR3aa: CASSPEGQLNQPQHF
v_gene: TRBV27; abundance: NA; j_gene: TRBJ2-1; d_gene: TRBD1; CDR3nt: TGTGCCAGCAGTCTCCTCGGACAGGGGGCCAGTAATGAGCAGTTCTTC; CDR3aa: CASSLLGQGASNEQFF
v_gene: TRBV7-2; abundance: once; j_gene: TRBJ1-2; d_gene: TRBD1; CDR3nt: TGTGCCAGCAGCCCGGGACAGGGGAACTATGGCTACACCTTC; CDR3aa: CASSPGQGNYGYTF
v_gene: TRBV7-3; abundance: NA; j_gene: TRBJ2-3; d_gene: TRBD2; CDR3nt: TGTGCCAGCAGCTTAACCGGGACTAGCGGACCCCTGGATACGCAGTATTTT; CDR3aa: CASSLTGTSGPLDTQYF
v_gene: TRBV2; abundance: NA; j_gene: TRBJ2-7; d_gene: NA; CDR3nt: TGTGCCAGCAGTGAAGACAGAACCTACGAGCAGTACTTC; CDR3aa: CASSEDRTYEQYF
v_gene: TRBV6-4; abundance: NA; j_gene: TRBJ2-2; d_gene: NA; CDR3nt: TGTGCCAGCAACGACAGGTACTTCACCGGGGAGCTGTTTTTT; CDR3aa: CASNDRYFTGELFF
v_gene: TRBV11-2; abundance: NA; j_gene: TRBJ1-2; d_gene: NA; CDR3nt: TGTGCCAGCAGCACGACAGGACATGGCTACACCTTC; CDR3aa: CASSTTGHGYTF
v_gene: TRBV7-8; abundance: NA; j_gene: TRBJ1-1; d_gene: NA; CDR3nt: TGTGCCAGCAGCTTAGCGGGGTCGGGGGTCACTGAAGCTTTCTTT; CDR3aa: CASSLAGSGVTEAFF
v_gene: TRBV29-1; abundance: NA; j_gene: TRBJ1-2; d_gene: TRBD1; CDR3nt: TGCAGCGTCTCCCCCGGGACAGGGGCTGGCTACACCTTC; CDR3aa: CSVSPGTGAGYTF
v_gene: TRBV7-8; abundance: few; j_gene: TRBJ1-3; d_gene: TRBD1; CDR3nt: TGTGCCAGCAGCATAATGACAGGGGTACTTGGAAACACCATATATTTT; CDR3aa: CASSIMTGVLGNTIYF
v_gene: TRBV4-2; abundance: few; j_gene: TRBJ1-2; d_gene: NA; CDR3nt: TGTGCCAGCAGCCCGGACAGCAACTATGGCTACACCTTC; CDR3aa: CASSPDSNYGYTF
v_gene: TRBV5-4; abundance: NA; j_gene: TRBJ2-7; d_gene: TRBD1; CDR3nt: TGTGCCAGCACCTTTTCTGGGACAGGGCGACGCGAGCAGTACTTC; CDR3aa: CASTFSGTGRREQYF
v_gene: TRBV4-1; abundance: NA; j_gene: TRBJ1-1; d_gene: NA; CDR3nt: TGCGCCAGCAGCCCGAGGACAGACGATATGAACACTGAAGCTTTCTTT; CDR3aa: CASSPRTDDMNTEAFF
v_gene: TRBV21-1; abundance: NA; j_gene: TRBJ1-5; d_gene: NA; CDR3nt: TGTGCCAGCAACCGGACAGGGAAAAGCAATCAGCCCCAGCATTTT; CDR3aa: CASNRTGKSNQPQHF
v_gene: TRBV28; abundance: NA; j_gene: TRBJ2-1; d_gene: NA; CDR3nt: TGTGCCAGCAGAGACCTTCCCCGGGACTCGAATGAGCAGTTCTTC; CDR3aa: CASRDLPRDSNEQFF
v_gene: TRBV4-1; abundance: NA; j_gene: TRBJ2-1; d_gene: TRBD2; CDR3nt: TGCGCCAGCAGCCACCCTGTAGCGGGAGGCCGTTATGAGCAGTTCTTC; CDR3aa: CASSHPVAGGRYEQFF
v_gene: TRBV7-2; abundance: NA; j_gene: TRBJ1-1; d_gene: NA; CDR3nt: TGTGCCAGCAGCTTAGTTCATTCGAACACTGAAGCTTTCTTT; CDR3aa: CASSLVHSNTEAFF
v_gene: TRBV28; abundance: few; j_gene: TRBJ2-7; d_gene: TRBD2; CDR3nt: TGTGCCAGCAGTGAAGGACTAGCGCCCTACGAGCAGTACTTC; CDR3aa: CASSEGLAPYEQYF
v_gene: TRBV27; abundance: NA; j_gene: TRBJ2-1; d_gene: NA; CDR3nt: TGTGCCAGCAGAGCCCCGGGACTCATAGACAATGAGCAGTTCTTC; CDR3aa: CASRAPGLIDNEQFF
v_gene: TRBV27; abundance: NA; j_gene: TRBJ2-7; d_gene: NA; CDR3nt: TGTGCCAGCAGTTATGGACAGAGTTACGAGCAGTACTTC; CDR3aa: CASSYGQSYEQYF
v_gene: TRBV6-5; abundance: NA; j_gene: TRBJ2-7; d_gene: NA; CDR3nt: TGTGCCAGCAGTCTAGGAGGCTCCTACGAGCAGTACTTC; CDR3aa: CASSLGGSYEQYF
v_gene: TRBV7-9; abundance: few; j_gene: TRBJ2-1; d_gene: NA; CDR3nt: TGTGCCAGCATAGGGGGACCTTCGTACAATGAGCAGTTCTTC; CDR3aa: CASIGGPSYNEQFF
v_gene: TRBV5-6; abundance: few; j_gene: TRBJ2-3; d_gene: TRBD1; CDR3nt: TGTGCCAGCAGCTCCGGACAGGAGGCTATCACAGATACGCAGTATTTT; CDR3aa: CASSSGQEAITDTQYF
v_gene: TRBV9; abundance: NA; j_gene: TRBJ2-6; d_gene: NA; CDR3nt: TGTGCCAGCAGCGTCAGGGGGGCTGGGGCCAACGTCCTGACTTTC; CDR3aa: CASSVRGAGANVLTF
v_gene: TRBV6-1; abundance: NA; j_gene: TRBJ1-2; d_gene: NA; CDR3nt: TGTGCCAGCAGACAGGGTGTGGACTATGGCTACACCTTC; CDR3aa: CASRQGVDYGYTF
v_gene: TRBV7-2; abundance: once; j_gene: TRBJ2-7; d_gene: NA; CDR3nt: TGTGCCAGCAGCTTAGCCTTGGCGGGGTCCTACGAGCAGTACTTC; CDR3aa: CASSLALAGSYEQYF
v_gene: TRBV6-5; abundance: NA; j_gene: TRBJ2-3; d_gene: TRBD2; CDR3nt: TGTGCCAGCAGGAAAAGCGGGGGGGATACAGATACGCAGTATTTT; CDR3aa: CASRKSGGDTDTQYF
v_gene: TRBV28; abundance: NA; j_gene: TRBJ2-7; d_gene: TRBD1; CDR3nt: TGTGCCAGCAGAACTGGACAGGTCCGCTACGAGCAGTACTTC; CDR3aa: CASRTGQVRYEQYF
v_gene: TRBV20-1; abundance: few; j_gene: TRBJ1-1; d_gene: NA; CDR3nt: TGCAGTGCTATAGGGGTTGAAGCTTTCTTT; CDR3aa: CSAIGVEAFF
v_gene: TRBV7-8; abundance: NA; j_gene: TRBJ2-1; d_gene: NA; CDR3nt: TGTGCCAGCAGCTTAGGGCACAATGAGCAGTTCTTC; CDR3aa: CASSLGHNEQFF
v_gene: TRBV7-2; abundance: NA; j_gene: TRBJ2-7; d_gene: NA; CDR3nt: TGTGCCAGCAGCGCAAACGGGGGAGCCTACGAGCAGTACTTC; CDR3aa: CASSANGGAYEQYF
v_gene: TRBV5-1; abundance: NA; j_gene: TRBJ1-4; d_gene: TRBD1; CDR3nt: TGCGCCAGCAGCTCCACGGGACAGGGCGAAAAACTGTTTTTT; CDR3aa: CASSSTGQGEKLFF
v_gene: TRBV27; abundance: few; j_gene: TRBJ1-1; d_gene: NA; CDR3nt: TGTGCCAGCAGACATCTGGGGGGGTCGAGCACTGAAGCTTTCTTT; CDR3aa: CASRHLGGSSTEAFF
v_gene: TRBV10-3; abundance: NA; j_gene: TRBJ2-3; d_gene: NA; CDR3nt: TGTGCCATCAGTGACCCGCAGTCAGATACGCAGTATTTT; CDR3aa: CAISDPQSDTQYF
v_gene: TRBV9; abundance: NA; j_gene: TRBJ2-7; d_gene: NA; CDR3nt: TGTGCCAGCAGCGTCGGGGGTTCTACGGGCGAGCAGTACTTC; CDR3aa: CASSVGGSTGEQYF
v_gene: TRBV27; abundance: few; j_gene: TRBJ2-7; d_gene: NA; CDR3nt: TGTGCCAGCAGTTTAGGCGGGGGCGGGGAGCAGTACTTC; CDR3aa: CASSLGGGGEQYF
v_gene: TRBV6-1; abundance: NA; j_gene: TRBJ2-3; d_gene: TRBD1; CDR3nt: TGTGCCAGCAGTGGACAGGGTCAGGTCCCAGATACGCAGTATTTT; CDR3aa: CASSGQGQVPDTQYF